This passage covers 27 T cell receptor beta chains from one sample sequenced in a study of Tregs in tolerant kidney transplant recipients. Recipients received nonmyeloablative bone marrow transplants from related graft donors, with transient mixed chimerism. Data came from immunoSEQ multiplex PCR; TCRdb stores just in-frame clones and leaves some out. This table has 81,000 or so clones, more than 85% appearing once. Specimen: CD4+ T cells from blood (PBMCs), collected 24 months after the transplant. The receptors derive from a human patient who received a combined kidney and bone marrow transplant. Some T cells here may be from the graft donor.

The J gene is TRBJ1-1, the V gene TRBV7-3; D possibly corresponds to TRBD1 (6 bases). The CDR3 loop spans 15 amino acids. CDR1 is SGHTA and CDR2 is FQGTGA in the germline V gene. V lost 2 bases and J 5 bases, leaving 15 bases between the germline ends. This CDR3 is CASSLEGGLGTEAFF. CDR3 bases: TGTGCCAGCAGCTTAGAGGGGGGGCTAGGGACTGAAGCTTTCTTT.

The V gene is TRBV5-4, the J gene TRBJ2-3; a weak D match, TRBD2 (6 bases). The CDR3 runs 17 residues. V gave up 1 base and J gave up 0 bases, with 15 bases separating them. Germline CDR1 SGHNT, CDR2 YYREEE (reference sequence). DNA of the CDR3: TGTGCCAGCAGCTTGCCTGGTGCGGGGACTAGCACAGATACGCAGTATTTT. Translated, it gives CASSLPGAGTSTDTQYF.

The chain carries TRBV19 and TRBJ1-5, with D possibly being TRBD1 (5 bases). V gave up 5 bases and J gave up 0 bases, with 17 bases separating them. The germline V gene has CDR1 LNHDA and CDR2 SQIVND (reference sequence). This CDR3 has 17 amino acids. CDR3 residues: CASSDLLRQNSNQPQHF. DNA for the CDR3: TGTGCCAGTAGTGATCTGCTTCGACAGAATAGCAATCAGCCCCAGCATTTT. The variable domain in full, completed from reference TRBV19 and TRBJ1-5, reads DGGITQSPKYLFRKEGQNVTLSCEQNLNHDAMYWYRQDPGQGLRLIYYSQIVNDFQKGDIAEGYSVSREKKESFPLTVTSAQKNPTAFYLCASSDLLRQNSNQPQHFGDGTRLSIL.

The chain combines TRBV5-4 with TRBJ2-7; 7 bases agree with TRBD2. V lost 4 bases to trimming and J lost 2 bases; unmatched junction nucleotides: 12. CDR1 is SGHNT and CDR2 is YYREEE in the germline V gene (reference sequence). This CDR3 has 16 residues. Here the CDR3 DNA reads TGTGCCAGCAGCGACCCCGGGACTAAGAAACCCTACGAGCAGTACTTC. This codes for CASSDPGTKKPYEQYF.

This chain connects TRBV5-4 to TRBJ2-5; D may be TRBD1 (5 bases). Germline CDR1 is SGHNT and CDR2 is YYREEE (reference sequence). The CDR3 is made up of 13 amino acids. The germline V and J ends were trimmed by 4 bases and 1 base, with 8 bases remaining between them. The DNA for the CDR3 is TGTGCCAGCAGCCCAGGGCCCCAAGAGACCCAGTACTTC. Encoded protein: CASSPGPQETQYF.

This clone was seen only once. The rearrangement joins TRBV2 to TRBJ1-2; TRBD1 matches 10 bases. The V segment lost 6 bases and the J segment 7 bases; nucleotides outside the gene matches: 11. Germline V CDR1 and CDR2: SNHLY, FYNNEI. The CDR3 runs to 15 residues. In DNA, the CDR3 is TGTGCCAGCAGACCGAGGGACAGGGGAGTTGGTGGCTACACCTTC. This gives the protein CASRPRDRGVGGYTF.

J is TRBJ2-3 and V is TRBV7-3; D is possibly TRBD2 (7 bases). Germline assignment: CDR1 SGHTA and CDR2 FQGTGA. The V end lost 5 bases, the J end lost 1 base, and 10 bases lay between the germline ends. There are 14 residues in the CDR3. CDR3 sequence reads: CASSHGGRTDTQYF. In nucleotides, the CDR3 is TGTGCCAGCAGCCACGGGGGGCGCACAGATACGCAGTATTTT.

This chain connects TRBV5-1 to TRBJ2-1; tentative D call: TRBD2 (6 bases). There are 14 residues in the CDR3. V was shortened by 6 bases and J by 3 bases, with 13 bases between the two germline ends. Germline-derived CDR1 and CDR2 are SGHRS and YFSETQ. The CDR3 here is CASTEGLYYNEQFF. The CDR3 DNA reads as TGCGCCAGCACCGAGGGACTTTACTACAATGAGCAGTTCTTC.

This chain joins TRBV9 and TRBJ2-5, with D possibly matching TRBD2 (5 bases). Deletions cut 1 base from V and 5 bases from J, with 9 bases between. Germline-derived CDR1 and CDR2 are SGDLS and YYNGEE. The CDR3 has 13 amino acids. The CDR3 nucleotides read TGTGCCAGCAGCGTATCTAGCCTGGAGACCCAGTACTTC. As protein: CASSVSSLETQYF.

V usage is TRBV7-2 and J usage is TRBJ2-3, with 8 bases fitting TRBD2. This CDR3 spans 19 amino acids. Germline V gene data show CDR1 as SGHTA and CDR2 as FQGNSA. The ends lost 1 base at V and 0 bases at J; junction bases unmatched: 12. CDR3 in DNA: TGTGCCAGCAGCTTAGGACCGGGCGGGGGGACAACTAGCACAGATACGCAGTATTTT. Its translation: CASSLGPGGGTTSTDTQYF.

This clone appeared once. The chain is built from TRBV7-2 and TRBJ2-7; 10 nucleotides agree with TRBD2. Germline assignment: CDR1 SGHTA and CDR2 FQGNSA. J was trimmed by 6 bases and V by 5 bases; bases with no gene match: 10. The CDR3 is made up of 15 amino acids. The CDR3 nucleotides are TGTGCCAGCAGCCCACGTGTGGGACTAGCGTTCGAGCAGTACTTC. Protein product: CASSPRVGLAFEQYF.

The J gene is TRBJ2-3, the V gene TRBV7-2; D might be TRBD1 (6 bases). Germline V gene lookup returns CDR1 SGHTA and CDR2 FQGNSA. CDR3 size: 16 residues. Trimming shortened V by 5 bases and J by 6 bases, and 21 bases separated the two germline ends. CDR3 nucleotide sequence: TGTGCCAGCAGCCCGGGGTGGGGGCTGATTGGGGATACGCAGTATTTT. Translating gives CASSPGWGLIGDTQYF. The full variable domain, with the rest looked up from reference TRBV7-2 and TRBJ2-3, is GAGVSQSPSNKVTEKGKDVELRCDPISGHTALYWYRQSLGQGLEFLIYFQGNSAPDKSGLPSDRFSAERTGGSVSTLTIQRTQQEDSAVYLCASSPGWGLIGDTQYFGPGTRLTVL.

The chain employs TRBV6-5 and TRBJ2-2; tentatively, D is TRBD1 (6 bases). The V end lost 7 bases, the J end lost 1 base, and 13 bases lay between the germline ends. The CDR3 is 15 residues long. Germline lookup yields CDR1 MNHEY and CDR2 SVGAGI. This chain's CDR3 is CASNVQTGNTGELFF. In nucleotides, the CDR3 is TGTGCCAGCAATGTACAGACAGGGAACACCGGGGAGCTGTTTTTT.

The V and J genes are TRBV19 and TRBJ1-4; no clear D gene. The germline V gene has CDR1 LNHDA and CDR2 SQIVND (reference sequence). Deletions cut 4 bases from V and 6 bases from J, with 6 bases between. The CDR3 spans 12 residues. The CDR3 reads CASSTTDEKLFF. CDR3 nucleotide sequence: TGTGCCAGTAGTACTACAGATGAAAAACTGTTTTTT.

In this sample, this clone turned up once. The sample has other DNA sequences that encode this CDR3 too. The chain employs TRBV15 and TRBJ2-7, with TRBD1 matching 9 bases. Germline V CDR1 and CDR2: LNHNV, YYDKDF (reference sequence). Unmatched junction bases numbered 0, after V lost 3 bases and J lost 3 bases. This CDR3 has 13 amino acids. The chain's CDR3 is CATSRDRGYEQYF. The CDR3, as DNA: TGTGCCACCAGCAGGGACAGGGGCTACGAGCAGTACTTC.

The chain uses TRBV19 and TRBJ2-7; 11 positions agree with TRBD1. This CDR3 is built from 14 residues. The germline CDR1 and CDR2 sequences are LNHDA and SQIVND (reference sequence). The junction had 4 bases not matched to a gene; V was cut back by 7 bases and J by 2 bases. The CDR3 is CASIRDRGTYEQYF. CDR3 nucleotide sequence: TGTGCCAGTATCCGGGACAGGGGGACCTACGAGCAGTACTTC. The entire variable domain, with the rest obtained from reference TRBV19 and TRBJ2-7, is as follows: DGGITQSPKYLFRKEGQNVTLSCEQNLNHDAMYWYRQDPGQGLRLIYYSQIVNDFQKGDIAEGYSVSREKKESFPLTVTSAQKNPTAFYLCASIRDRGTYEQYFGPGTRLTVT.

J is TRBJ1-3 and V is TRBV25-1; 8 nucleotides align to TRBD1. The CDR3 extends over 15 amino acids. The trim removed 5 bases at V and 2 bases at J, leaving 5 bases unmatched. Germline V lookup: CDR1 MGHDK, CDR2 SYGVNS. CDR3 protein: CASSPETGAGNTIYF. CDR3 coding DNA: TGTGCCAGCAGTCCAGAGACAGGGGCTGGAAACACCATATATTTT.

The chain has TRBV4-1 and TRBJ1-3; D is perhaps TRBD1 (5 bases). This CDR3 has 16 amino acids. Trimming cost V 2 bases and J 0 bases, with 11 bases left between them. Germline V gene data show CDR1 as MGHRA and CDR2 as YSYEKL. The CDR3 spells CASSQFSRASGNTIYF. For the CDR3, the DNA is TGCGCCAGCAGCCAATTTAGCAGGGCCTCTGGAAACACCATATATTTT.

The V call is TRBV7-9, the J call TRBJ2-1; weak D call: TRBD1 (6 bases). Germline loops: CDR1 SEHNR, CDR2 FQNEAQ (reference sequence). CDR3 size: 14 residues. The V end lost 5 bases, the J end lost 0 bases, and 8 bases lay between the germline ends. Here the CDR3 reads CASSDRSSYNEQFF. In DNA, the CDR3 is TGTGCCAGCAGCGACAGGAGCTCCTACAATGAGCAGTTCTTC.

The rearrangement uses TRBV9 and TRBJ1-2; the match to TRBD1 covers 9 bases. This CDR3 region has 17 residues. Per the germline V gene, CDR1 is SGDLS and CDR2 is YYNGEE. After removal of 3 bases from V and 1 base from J, the junction contained 10 bases not matched to a gene. CDR3 loop: CASSATSTGGINYGYTF. The CDR3 nucleotides read TGTGCCAGCAGCGCAACATCGACAGGGGGAATTAACTATGGCTACACCTTC.

This clone turned up a few times. The chain recombines TRBV5-1 with TRBJ2-1; TRBD2 agrees at 8 bases. Germline V gene sequence: CDR1 SGHRS, CDR2 YFSETQ. The V and J ends lost 3 bases and 1 base, in that order; junction bases with no gene match: 3. This CDR3 is built from 15 residues. This chain's CDR3 is CASSSTSVSYNEQFF. CDR3 in DNA: TGCGCCAGCAGCTCGACTAGCGTATCCTACAATGAGCAGTTCTTC.

Concerning this clone: A junction boundary mismatches the germline segment, possibly from a read error. The identical CDR3 is also encoded by other nucleotide sequences in the sample. V is TRBV28 and J is TRBJ1-6; D is possibly TRBD1 (5 bases). Germline values: CDR1 MDHEN, CDR2 SYDVKM. This CDR3 comprises 14 residues. The CDR3 nucleotides are TGTGCCAGCAGTCGGGACTCATATAATTCCCCCCTCCACTTT. This encodes CASSRDSYNSPLHF. The full variable domain, rest sourced from reference TRBV28 and TRBJ1-6, is DVKVTQSSRYLVKRTGEKVFLECVQDMDHENMFWYRQDPGLGLRLIYFSYDVKMKEKGDIPEGYSVSREKKERFSLILESASTNQTSMYLCASSRDSYNSPLHFGNGTRLTVT.

This chain uses TRBV19 with TRBJ1-1; D not resolved. CDR3 length: 14 amino acids. Trimming shortened V by 4 bases and J by 11 bases, and 20 bases separated the two germline ends. The germline CDR1 and CDR2 sequences are LNHDA and SQIVND (reference sequence). CDR3 nucleotide sequence: TGTGCCAGTAGTACTCGGGGAAAACAGCAGCGGGCTTTCTTT. It yields the protein CASSTRGKQQRAFF.

The chain carries TRBV19 and TRBJ2-1, with TRBD2 matching over 7 bases. CDR1 is LNHDA, CDR2 SQIVND, per germline (reference sequence). CDR3 length: 16 amino acids. The V segment lost 3 bases and the J segment 0 bases; nucleotides outside the gene matches: 5. The chain's CDR3 is CASSIGGGVSYNEQFF. The CDR3 DNA follows: TGTGCCAGTAGTATTGGGGGGGGAGTCTCCTACAATGAGCAGTTCTTC.

The chain joins TRBV11-3 to TRBJ2-3, with D possibly being TRBD2 (5 bases). Deletions cut 1 base from V and 6 bases from J, with 14 bases between. Germline loops: CDR1 SGHNT, CDR2 YENEEA. This CDR3 is built from 15 residues. In DNA form, the CDR3 reads TGTGCCAGCAGCTTAGTGAACCGGGAATGGGATACGCAGTATTTT. Translating it yields CASSLVNREWDTQYF.

J is TRBJ2-1 and V is TRBV4-3; the D gene is possibly TRBD2 (6 bases). V was pared by 0 bases and J by 0 bases, with 12 bases between. The germline gives CDR1 LGHNA, CDR2 YSLEER. This CDR3 has 17 amino acids. The CDR3 reads CASSQDHRDFSYNEQFF. In DNA, the CDR3 is TGCGCCAGCAGCCAAGATCACCGGGACTTCTCCTACAATGAGCAGTTCTTC.

This clone was observed a few times. This rearrangement joins TRBV29-1 to TRBJ1-1; D unresolved. Germline loops: CDR1 SQVTM, CDR2 ANQGSEA. V lost 4 bases and J lost 0, with 12 bases in between. The CDR3 totals 14 residues. The CDR3 region has the DNA TGCAGCGTTGGGGAGGGATCAATGAACACTGAAGCTTTCTTT. It codes for CSVGEGSMNTEAFF. The entire variable domain, with the rest obtained from reference TRBV29-1 and TRBJ1-1, is as follows: SAVISQKPSRDICQRGTSLTIQCQVDSQVTMMFWYRQQPGQSLTLIATANQGSEATYESGFVIDKFPISRPNLTFSTLTVSNMSPEDSSIYLCSVGEGSMNTEAFFGQGTRLTVV.